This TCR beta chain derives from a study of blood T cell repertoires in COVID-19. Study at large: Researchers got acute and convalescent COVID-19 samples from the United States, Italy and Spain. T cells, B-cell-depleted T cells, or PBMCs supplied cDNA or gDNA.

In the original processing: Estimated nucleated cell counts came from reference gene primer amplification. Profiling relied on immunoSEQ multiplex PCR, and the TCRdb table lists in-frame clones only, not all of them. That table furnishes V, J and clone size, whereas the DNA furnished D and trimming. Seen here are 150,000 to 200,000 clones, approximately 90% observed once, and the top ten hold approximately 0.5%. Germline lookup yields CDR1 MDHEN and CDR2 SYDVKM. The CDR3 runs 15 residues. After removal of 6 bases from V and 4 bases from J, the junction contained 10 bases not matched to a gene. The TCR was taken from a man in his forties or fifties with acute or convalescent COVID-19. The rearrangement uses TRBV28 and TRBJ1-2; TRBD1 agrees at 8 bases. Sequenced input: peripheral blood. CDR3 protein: CASRRTGPGPYGYTF. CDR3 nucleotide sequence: TGTGCCAGCAGACGGACAGGGCCAGGTCCCTATGGCTACACCTTC.